The clone carrying this T cell receptor beta chain has a handful of counts. Its antigen is unknown. The record originates from a study of cytomegalovirus exposure and HLA in healthy donors. Study results and caveats: Most TCR sequences showed up rarely, but some public TCRs showed up in many donors. An observed cluster of highly shared sequence variants was recorded as a likely sequencing artifact.

The PCR ran on 60 Vbeta and 13 Jbeta primers. Original handling: It was a later analysis that counted approximately 81 million unique TCR beta chains, of which roughly 11 million were shared. Using immunoSEQ multiplex PCR, the repertoire was profiled, and TCRdb retains in-frame clones only, with some absent. The V and J calls and the clone size are those of that table, but D and trimming were determined from the DNA. Of around 130,000 clones in the sample, around 70% were seen once. Trimming cost V 4 bases and J 0 bases, with 7 bases left between them. This CDR3 is built from 14 residues. CDR1 and CDR2 from the germline V gene are SGHVS and FQNEAQ.

The sequence derives from a woman aged 35 to 49 in good health and CMV-seropositive. The chain recombines TRBV7-8 with TRBJ1-3; D might be TRBD1 (6 bases). Sequencing was done on a sample of PBMCs. The CDR3 is CASSSGVSGNTIYF. The CDR3 DNA reads TGTGCCAGCAGCTCAGGGGTCTCTGGAAACACCATATATTTT. Complete variable domain (other parts from reference TRBV7-8 and TRBJ1-3): GAGVSQSPRYKVAKRGQDVALRCDPISGHVSLFWYQQALGQGPEFLTYFQNEAQLDKSGLPSDRFFAERPEGSVSTLKIQRTQQEDSAVYLCASSSGVSGNTIYFGEGSWLTVV.